This entry lists 9 T cell receptor beta chains sequenced from one sample in a study of blood T cell repertoires in COVID-19. The table came from immunoSEQ multiplex PCR; TCRdb's copy has only in-frame clones and leaves some out. The sample holds more than 75,000 clones; around nine tenths are singletons and the top ten take approximately 8%. The material sequenced was peripheral blood. All receptors come from a man aged 25 to 40 with acute or convalescent COVID-19.

This chain uses TRBV11-1 with TRBJ1-1; 9 positions match TRBD1. J gave up 1 base and V 6 bases, and 3 bases lay outside the gene matches. Germline V gene sequence: CDR1 SGHAT, CDR2 FQDESV (reference sequence). The CDR3 contains 14 residues. The CDR3 region has the DNA TGTGCCAGCAGGCGGACAGGGGCGAACACTGAAGCTTTCTTT. This gives the protein CASRRTGANTEAFF.

This clone was recorded only once. This chain joins TRBV5-1 and TRBJ1-1; weak D call: TRBD1 (5 bases). Germline V CDR1 and CDR2: SGHRS, YFSETQ. The CDR3 covers 15 residues. The V gene lost 6 bases and the J gene lost 1 base, with 16 bases spanning the gap. The CDR3 loop reads CASIGTTAANTEAFF. The CDR3, as DNA: TGCGCCAGCATCGGGACTACCGCCGCGAACACTGAAGCTTTCTTT.

This chain links TRBV10-2 with TRBJ2-7; TRBD2 matches 11 bases. The CDR3 extends over 15 amino acids. The J segment lost 7 bases and the V segment lost 7 bases, leaving 12 bases of the junction unmatched. The germline V gene has CDR1 WSHSY and CDR2 SAAADI. The CDR3 sequence: CASNVAGGPSREQYF. The CDR3 DNA reads TGCGCCAGCAATGTAGCGGGAGGGCCATCAAGGGAGCAGTACTTC.

This clone was counted a single time. The rearrangement joins TRBV14 to TRBJ1-3; D is undetermined. Per the germline V gene, CDR1 is SGHDN and CDR2 is FVKESK. Trimming removed 1 base at V and 4 bases at J, with 5 bases between. This CDR3 spans 13 amino acids. CDR3 sequence: CASSQAGGNTIYF. The CDR3 DNA is TGTGCCAGCAGCCAAGCAGGAGGAAACACCATATATTTT.

V usage is TRBV24-1 and J usage is TRBJ2-2; D might be TRBD1 (6 bases). V was shortened by 0 bases and J by 9 bases, with 10 bases between the two germline ends. The CDR3 is 14 residues long. The V gene's germline CDR1 is KGHDR and CDR2 SFDVKD. The DNA of the CDR3 is TGTGCCACCAGTGATTTGCAACAGGGCCGGGAGCTGTTTTTT. The encoded protein is CATSDLQQGRELFF.

The chain has TRBV2 and TRBJ2-2; the D gene is possibly TRBD1 (8 bases). V lost 10 bases and J lost 5, with 14 bases in between. The CDR3 extends over 13 amino acids. Germline CDR1 SNHLY, CDR2 FYNNEI. CDR3 in amino acids: CAITQGGTGELFF. CDR3 DNA sequence: TGTGCCATCACACAGGGGGGGACCGGGGAGCTGTTTTTT.

This sequence joins TRBV19 and TRBJ2-7; 9 bases fit TRBD1. After removal of 9 bases from V and 4 bases from J, the junction contained 7 bases not matched to a gene. This CDR3 comprises 13 residues. Germline CDR1 reads LNHDA; CDR2 reads SQIVND (reference sequence). The CDR3 reads CASQGQGSYEQYF. CDR3 DNA: TGTGCCAGCCAGGGACAGGGTAGTTACGAGCAGTACTTC.

The chain carries TRBV5-4 and TRBJ2-7; a possible D gene is TRBD1 (6 bases). Germline CDR1 and CDR2: SGHNT and YYREEE (reference sequence). CDR3 size: 14 residues. V lost 4 bases to trimming and J lost 3 bases, with 14 bases between them. In nucleotides, the CDR3 is TGTGCCAGCAGCAGGGACACGTCCTTCTACGAGCAGTACTTC. Protein: CASSRDTSFYEQYF.

The chain recombines TRBV28 with TRBJ2-7; 7 bases agree with TRBD2. CDR3 size: 13 residues. The V gene end was trimmed by 6 bases and the J gene end by 5 bases; junction bases not matched to a gene: 7. Germline V gives CDR1 MDHEN, CDR2 SYDVKM. The CDR3 here is CASRTSKLNEQYF. CDR3 coding DNA: TGTGCCAGCAGGACTAGCAAGCTCAACGAGCAGTACTTC.